The clone carrying this TCR beta chain was detected only once. Its target is not known. The study extracted blood RNA from unsorted whole blood and also extracted germline DNA. Before the surgical procedure, approximately 4 milliliters of peripheral blood were collected. The CDR3 is made up of 16 amino acids. CDR1 SGHAT and CDR2 FQNNGV come from the germline V gene. After removal of 9 bases from V and 0 bases from J, the junction contained 7 bases not matched to a gene. The source of the sample is a study of tumor-infiltrating lymphocytes in primary liver carcinoma. Study overall: Surgical resection was the treatment these patients received for primary liver carcinoma. Tumors were stage T1-T3 N0M0, about 4 to 11 cm across. Study results and caveats: Significantly greater top-250-clone fractions characterized tumors relative to blood (p = 0.039).

Using a constant-region primer together with ProtoScript II reverse transcriptase, TCR beta cDNA was made from approximately 0.55 ug of total RNA. Three-round nested multiplex PCR performed with slightly modified ARM-PCR produced the TCR beta libraries. Running 10 cycles apiece, the first two PCR rounds relied on TRBV1-TRBV30 forward primers together with a C-beta reverse primer. MiXCR was run by TCRdb on the multiplex PCR reads, yielding one entry per CDR3 protein. This sample yields 300,000 to 350,000 distinct CDR3 sequences, of which roughly two thirds are seen a single time; roughly 6.5% belongs to the top ten.

The sequence came from a man aged 40-50 years with primary liver carcinoma and hepatitis B virus infection. What was sequenced was peripheral blood. The rearrangement links TRBV11-2 to TRBJ2-6; TRBD2 aligns across 8 bases. CDR3 nucleotides: TGTGCCAGTAGCGGGGACGTAGCCTCTGGGGCCAACGTCCTGACTTTC. This sequence encodes CASSGDVASGANVLTF. Based on the CDR3 plus reference TRBV11-2 and TRBJ2-6, the full variable domain is EAGVAQSPRYKIIEKRQSVAFWCNPISGHATLYWYQQILGQGPKLLIQFQNNGVVDDSQLPKDRFSAERLKGVDSTLKIQPAKLEDSAVYLCASSGDVASGANVLTFGAGSRLTVL.